The 7 T cell receptor beta chains below all came from one sample that was sequenced in a study of control samples from healthy donors and cancer patients. Repertoires were generated with immunoSEQ multiplex PCR, while TCRdb's copy carries only in-frame clones and drops some. The profile shows approximately 130,000 clones, 85% to 90% of them singletons. Sequenced: blood. The receptor set was obtained from a man aged 25 to 40 in good health.

The rearrangement links TRBV5-1 to TRBJ1-1; D unresolved. The CDR3 length is 15 residues. Germline-derived CDR1 and CDR2 are SGHRS and YFSETQ. The V and J ends lost 3 bases and 5 bases respectively, with 17 bases between them. CDR3 DNA: TGCGCCAGCAGCTCCCGGAGGGATGGGATGACTGAAGCTTTCTTT. This codes for CASSSRRDGMTEAFF.

The V and J genes are TRBV5-1 and TRBJ1-1, with D unclear. Germline V gives CDR1 SGHRS, CDR2 YFSETQ. This CDR3 is 14 amino acids long. V lost 0 bases and J 5 bases, leaving 11 bases between the germline ends. The CDR3 coding sequence is TGCGCCAGCAGCTTGGGAATTCTGCGTACTGAAGCTTTCTTT. Its protein is CASSLGILRTEAFF.

CDR3 in DNA: TGTGCCAGCAGCTTAGATACTCCCAGGGAGGGCTATGGCTACACCTTC. It yields the protein CASSLDTPREGYGYTF. The rearrangement uses TRBV11-3 and TRBJ1-2, with D maybe TRBD1 (5 bases). There are 16 residues in the CDR3. V was cut by 0 bases and J by 4 bases, with 15 bases left in between. CDR1 SGHNT and CDR2 YENEEA come from the germline V gene.

The rearrangement uses TRBV5-1 and TRBJ2-5; D assignment may be TRBD1 or TRBD2 (5 bases each). CDR3 length: 15 amino acids. Per germline, CDR1 SGHRS and CDR2 YFSETQ. V lost 4 bases and J lost 2, with 15 bases in between. CDR3 sequence (DNA): TGCGCCAGCAGCCCTCCAGAGGGGTTACAAGAGACCCAGTACTTC. It specifies CASSPPEGLQETQYF.

This chain joins TRBV7-8 and TRBJ2-7; D assignment may be TRBD1 or TRBD2 (5 bases each). V was pared by 5 bases and J by 5 bases, with 16 bases between. The germline CDR1 and CDR2 sequences are SGHVS and FQNEAQ. There are 14 residues in the CDR3. CDR3 bases: TGTGCCAGCAGCCCGGCTGGGGGTCGGAACGAGCAGTACTTC. It specifies CASSPAGGRNEQYF.

This chain connects TRBV28 to TRBJ1-5, with 7 bases matching TRBD1. Looked up from germline, CDR1 is MDHEN and CDR2 is SYDVKM. This CDR3 comprises 17 residues. Trimming cost V 1 base and J 2 bases; bases outside gene matches: 8. The CDR3 nucleotides are TGTGCCAGCAGTTTATTGACAGGGCAGGATCGCAATCAGCCCCAGCATTTT. This translates into CASSLLTGQDRNQPQHF.

This rearrangement joins TRBV6-6 to TRBJ1-5; 7 bases agree with TRBD1. Germline V gene sequence: CDR1 MNHNY, CDR2 SVGAGI (reference sequence). The CDR3 runs 15 residues. Trimming at V came to 6 bases and at J to 2 bases, leaving 7 bases not matched to a gene. In DNA, the CDR3 is TGTGCCAGCAGCGAAGGACAGGATCGCAATCAGCCCCAGCATTTT. Translating gives CASSEGQDRNQPQHF.